This passage covers 8 T cell receptor beta chains from one sample sequenced in a study of blood T cell repertoires in COVID-19. The data were produced by immunoSEQ multiplex PCR, yet TCRdb's version contains in-frame clones alone and is incomplete. The table records 67,000 or so clones, about 80% of them present only once. The sequencing sample was made of peripheral blood. These receptors were obtained from a woman between 70 and 85 years old with acute or convalescent COVID-19.

V gene TRBV18 combines with J gene TRBJ2-5; D remains ambiguous. Germline CDR1 and CDR2: KGHSH and LQKENI. This CDR3 is built from 15 residues. Trimming cost V 0 bases and J 0 bases, with 8 bases left between them. In DNA, the CDR3 is TGTGCCAGCTCACCACCTGGCCAATACCAAGAGACCCAGTACTTC. It specifies CASSPPGQYQETQYF.

The rearrangement joins TRBV18 to TRBJ1-5; 8 nucleotides agree with TRBD1. CDR3 length equals 16 residues. The V segment lost 3 bases and the J segment 2 bases; nucleotides outside the gene matches: 6. Germline V lookup: CDR1 KGHSH, CDR2 LQKENI. The DNA of the CDR3 is TGTGCCAGCTCACCTCCACAGGGGGTGGGCAATCAGCCCCAGCATTTT. Translated, it gives CASSPPQGVGNQPQHF.

The chain links TRBV19 to TRBJ2-1; 7 bases line up with TRBD2. This CDR3 contains 15 residues. CDR1 and CDR2 (germline): LNHDA, SQIVND (reference sequence). Unmatched junction bases numbered 8, after V lost 6 bases and J lost 3 bases. CDR3 residues: CASSRWAGDYNEQFF. DNA of the CDR3: TGTGCCAGTAGCCGGTGGGCGGGGGACTACAATGAGCAGTTCTTC.

The chain couples TRBV6-5 to TRBJ1-4; D call uncertain. There are 13 residues in the CDR3. Germline V lookup: CDR1 MNHEY, CDR2 SVGAGI. Trimming took 8 bases from V and 4 from J, leaving 11 bases between them. The CDR3 reads CASEETLNEKLFF. DNA of the CDR3: TGTGCCAGCGAAGAGACACTTAATGAAAAACTGTTTTTT.

This chain connects TRBV19 to TRBJ2-7; 8 positions agree with TRBD1. CDR1 is LNHDA and CDR2 is SQIVND in the germline V gene (reference sequence). The CDR3 contains 15 residues. V dropped 8 bases and J dropped 3; count of bases not matched to a gene: 12. The DNA for the CDR3 is TGTGCCAGTGCCACTAGTCCAGGGGGCATCTACGAGCAGTACTTC. This encodes CASATSPGGIYEQYF.

In the case of this clone: An end of the junction does not agree with germline; a read error may underlie this. V is TRBV6-1 and J is TRBJ1-1, with 10 bases identical to TRBD1. The germline gives CDR1 MNHNS, CDR2 SASEGT. The CDR3 loop spans 14 amino acids. The CDR3 DNA reads TGTGCCAGCAGCGAAGACAGGGGGCAAGCTGAAGCTTTCTTT. Its protein product is CASSEDRGQAEAFF.

This chain connects TRBV15 to TRBJ1-5, with unresolved D. V shed 0 bases and J shed 0 bases, with 9 bases lying between them. The CDR3 has 16 residues. Germline V gene data show CDR1 as LNHNV and CDR2 as YYDKDF (reference sequence). The CDR3: CATSRDLADSNQPQHF. CDR3 DNA sequence: TGTGCCACCAGCAGAGATTTGGCAGATAGCAATCAGCCCCAGCATTTT.

The gene calls are TRBV28 and TRBJ1-5; D remains unclear. V was cut by 4 bases and J by 5 bases, with 6 bases left in between. The CDR3 totals 12 residues. The germline V gene encodes CDR1 MDHEN and CDR2 SYDVKM. The CDR3 region is CASSYGDQPQHF. The CDR3 nucleotides read TGTGCCAGCAGTTACGGAGATCAGCCCCAGCATTTT. The entire variable domain, with the rest obtained from reference TRBV28 and TRBJ1-5, is as follows: DVKVTQSSRYLVKRTGEKVFLECVQDMDHENMFWYRQDPGLGLRLIYFSYDVKMKEKGDIPEGYSVSREKKERFSLILESASTNQTSMYLCASSYGDQPQHFGDGTRLSIL.